These 2 T cell receptor beta chains originate from one sample sequenced in a study of vaccination effects on CD4 cells after COVID-19. Their antigen targets remain unknown. Antigen-specific CD4+ T cells were expanded with viral peptide pools in the ViraFEST assay before sequencing. Culturing for more than eight days preceded CD4+ T cell isolation. Each participant was given two doses of one vaccine (BNT162b2 or mRNA-1273). This table comes from immunoSEQ multiplex PCR, and its TCRdb copy is limited to in-frame clones, with some not included. The sample lists some 34,000 clones; more than 75% were seen once. The sample in question was CD4+ T cells from PBMCs cultured with HCoV-NL63 spike peptides, obtained after COVID-19 vaccination. The receptor set was obtained from a human donor who received a COVID-19 vaccine. Some clones in this sample may be carry-over from other donors' samples.

The chain employs TRBV29-1 and TRBJ2-1, with D perhaps assigned TRBD1 or TRBD2 (5 bases each). This CDR3 comprises 10 residues. Germline-derived CDR1 and CDR2 are SQVTM and ANQGSEA. V was clipped by 7 bases and J by 5 bases, with 6 bases between them. The CDR3 DNA is TGCAGCGGGGGACACAATGAGCAGTTCTTC. Encoded protein: CSGGHNEQFF.

The gene calls are TRBV7-3 and TRBJ2-1, with 8 bases that match TRBD2. The V gene's germline CDR1 is SGHTA and CDR2 FQGTGA. Trimming at V came to 3 bases and at J to 7 bases, leaving 8 bases not matched to a gene. CDR3 length: 15 residues. The CDR3 protein is CASSFGGANSNEQFF. CDR3 bases: TGTGCCAGCAGCTTCGGGGGGGCCAACTCAAATGAGCAGTTCTTC.